This entry concerns a single T cell receptor (beta chain). Its antigen is currently unknown. Extraction of total RNA produced a minimum of 5.5 micrograms from each sample. The CDR3 spans 14 residues. With 5 bases removed from V and 8 bases from J, the gap between germline ends came to 19 bases. This record comes from a study of blood T cells in healthy people across ages. Study observations and caveats: Any conclusive comparison of naive versus antigen-experienced cells was prevented by using unsorted PBMCs. Per million T cells, TCR beta diversity dropped about linearly as age rose.

Combining a sample-barcoded 5' primer with a J-beta primer mix, a second PCR ran for 7 to 11 cycles. TCRdb reanalysed the 5' RACE reads using MiXCR and keeps one entry per CDR3 protein. The table shows roughly 720,000 distinct CDR3 sequences, with roughly 50% occurring only once. The sequence came from a man older than 75 in good health. Source material: blood. The rearrangement links TRBV12-3 or TRBV12-4 to TRBJ2-7, with D maybe TRBD1 (6 bases). CDR3 sequence reads: CASSTQGILAKQYF. The CDR3 DNA is TGTGCCAGCAGTACTCAGGGGATCCTCGCGAAGCAGTACTTC.